These 26 T cell receptor beta chains were all obtained from the same sample, sequenced in a study of CD8 T cells in ankylosing spondylitis. Each CDR3 protein gets one entry after TCRdb re-called the 5' RACE reads with MiXCR. This sample yields around 280,000 distinct CDR3 sequences, of which 15% to 20% are seen a single time; about 8.2% belongs to the top ten. The specimen sequenced was blood, either unsorted or a sorted T cell fraction (not recorded which). All receptors derive from a male donor with ankylosing spondylitis or in good health (not recorded which).

The J gene is TRBJ1-6, the V gene TRBV12-3 or TRBV12-4; D is ambiguous. This CDR3 is built from 14 residues. Trimming took 3 bases from V and 10 from J, leaving 13 bases between them. DNA of the CDR3: TGTGCCAGCAGTTTGTCCAGGACGGGATCACCCCTCCACTTT. It encodes CASSLSRTGSPLHF.

This clonotype was counted a few times. The rearrangement joins TRBV6-1 to TRBJ2-5; maybe TRBD1 (6 bases). Germline V CDR1 and CDR2: MNHNS, SASEGT. CDR3 size: 13 residues. The V and J ends lost 5 bases and 5 bases respectively, with 12 bases between them. The CDR3 here is CASSNTGMETQYF. CDR3 nucleotides: TGTGCCAGCAGTAATACAGGGATGGAGACCCAGTACTTC.

The chain uses TRBV5-5 and TRBJ2-2, with D perhaps matching TRBD2 (5 bases). The CDR3 sequence is 15 residues long. The V and J ends lost 1 base and 4 bases respectively, with 11 bases between them. Per the germline V gene, CDR1 is SGHKS and CDR2 is YYEKEE (reference sequence). CDR3 DNA: TGTGCCAGCAGCTTGACGGAGGCCCGCACCGGGGAGCTGTTTTTT. It is translated as CASSLTEARTGELFF.

The V call is TRBV12-5, the J call TRBJ1-2, with D possibly TRBD1 on 5 matching bases. This CDR3 region has 13 residues. Germline values: CDR1 LGHNT, CDR2 FRNRAP. V was shortened by 1 base and J by 5 bases, with 8 bases between the two germline ends. The CDR3 sequence is CASGLADSYGYTF. CDR3 bases: TGTGCTAGTGGTTTGGCCGACAGTTATGGCTACACCTTC.

This clonotype appeared many times. The chain uses TRBV20-1 and TRBJ2-3; the D gene is possibly TRBD2 (6 bases). Trimming stripped 4 bases from V and 0 bases from J, with 14 bases between. The CDR3 loop spans 15 amino acids. Germline CDR1 DFQATT, CDR2 SNEGSKA (reference sequence). The CDR3 sequence: CSATRTISSTDTQYF. The CDR3 bases are TGCAGTGCTACCAGGACTATTTCTAGCACAGATACGCAGTATTTT.

This clonotype came up a few times. The chain employs TRBV27 and TRBJ2-2; the D is unclear. The length of the CDR3 is 14 residues. Trimming took off 7 bases at V and 0 bases at J, with 9 bases between the two ends. Germline CDR1 and CDR2: MNHEY and SMNVEV (reference sequence). The CDR3, as DNA: TGTGCCAGCAAAAGGTCACCGAACACCGGGGAGCTGTTTTTT. Translation: CASKRSPNTGELFF.

Only a few counts were recorded for this clonotype. This chain links TRBV12-3 or TRBV12-4 with TRBJ1-6, with TRBD1 as a possible D gene (6 bases). The CDR3 has 15 amino acids. Trimming pared 5 bases from V and 10 bases from J, leaving 18 bases between. As DNA, the CDR3 is TGTGCCAGCAGTAGTTTCGGGGGGCGGGGATCACCCCTCCACTTT. Amino acid sequence: CASSSFGGRGSPLHF.

V gene TRBV6-5 combines with J gene TRBJ1-2; tentatively, D is TRBD1 (5 bases). V shed 0 bases and J shed 8 bases, with 16 bases lying between them. Germline CDR1 and CDR2: MNHEY and SVGAGI. The CDR3 contains 15 residues. The CDR3 region has the DNA TGTGCCAGCAGTTACTCGGGACGCCAGAGCAAGGGCTACACCTTC. The encoded protein is CASSYSGRQSKGYTF.

The V and J genes are TRBV6-5 and TRBJ2-5; maybe TRBD1 (5 bases). V gave up 2 bases and J gave up 1 base, with 17 bases separating them. The CDR3 spans 17 residues. Germline values: CDR1 MNHEY, CDR2 SVGAGI. The CDR3 protein is CASSYGLIGGAQETQYF. For the CDR3, the DNA is TGTGCCAGCAGTTACGGGCTCATCGGTGGGGCCCAAGAGACCCAGTACTTC.

The chain carries TRBV7-8 and TRBJ2-3; D not resolved. From germline, CDR1 is SGHVS and CDR2 FQNEAQ. The CDR3 is 12 amino acids. V shed 5 bases and J shed 10 bases, with 13 bases lying between them. The chain's CDR3 is CASSQPLEAQYF. In nucleotides, the CDR3 is TGTGCCAGCAGCCAGCCACTCGAGGCGCAGTATTTT.

A few counts support this clonotype. This chain links TRBV5-1 with TRBJ1-2; TRBD1 is a possible D gene (6 bases). The ends were cut back, 4 bases at V and 4 bases at J, with 26 bases in the middle. Germline CDR1 reads SGHRS; CDR2 reads YFSETQ. There are 18 residues in the CDR3. The DNA for the CDR3 is TGCGCCAGCAGCCCAGATCCTTTCCAGGGGAGAAGTATCTATGGCTACACCTTC. It is translated as CASSPDPFQGRSIYGYTF.

CDR3: CATQTGSNSPLHF. The CDR3 nucleotides are TGTGCCACACAGACAGGGAGTAATTCACCCCTCCACTTT. The chain couples TRBV10-3 to TRBJ1-6; 7 bases map to TRBD1. Unmatched junction bases numbered 6, after V lost 10 bases and J lost 6 bases. This CDR3 has 13 residues. CDR1 and CDR2 (germline): ENHRY, SYGVKD.

The rearrangement joins TRBV6-2 or TRBV6-3 to TRBJ1-1, with D unclear. Germline V gene lookup returns CDR1 MNHEY and CDR2 SVGEGT. The CDR3 is 14 amino acids. Trimming shortened V by 6 bases and J by 1 base, and 12 bases separated the two germline ends. The CDR3 sequence: CASSATGANTEAFF. The DNA for the CDR3 is TGTGCCAGCAGCGCCACGGGCGCGAACACTGAAGCTTTCTTT.

Points on this clonotype: The junction departs from germline at one end; a sequencing error may be responsible. The V and J genes are TRBV7-7 and TRBJ2-2; the D is unclear. The germline V gene has CDR1 SSHAT and CDR2 FNYEAQ (reference sequence). The CDR3 has 13 amino acids. In DNA, the CDR3 is TGTGCTAGCAGCCAATCGAGGACCGGGGAGCTGTTTTTT. Amino acid sequence: CASSQSRTGELFF.

This clonotype was counted ten times or more. This chain joins TRBV20-1 and TRBJ2-3; the D gene is possibly TRBD2 (5 bases). The CDR3 has 15 residues. Germline V CDR1 and CDR2: DFQATT, SNEGSKA (reference sequence). The V and J ends lost 3 bases and 4 bases respectively, with 17 bases between them. The CDR3 region is CSARAGGAPPDTQYF. DNA for the CDR3: TGCAGTGCTAGGGCGGGCGGTGCCCCGCCAGATACGCAGTATTTT.

This chain links TRBV6-1 with TRBJ2-7, with D possibly matching TRBD1 (6 bases). Trimming left V 4 bases short and J 6 bases short, with 13 bases between. The germline V gene encodes CDR1 MNHNS and CDR2 SASEGT. This CDR3 is built from 13 residues. The CDR3 sequence: CASSVQGNGEQYV. CDR3 DNA sequence: TGTGCCAGCAGTGTACAGGGTAATGGCGAGCAGTACGTC.

The genes are TRBV4-2 and TRBJ2-1, with TRBD2 matching over 8 bases. Germline CDR1 and CDR2: LGHNA and YNFKEQ. With V trimmed by 2 bases and J by 6 bases, 0 bases remained unmatched. This CDR3 comprises 13 residues. The CDR3 DNA reads TGTGCCAGCAGCCAAACTAGCGGCAATGAGCAGTTCTTC. Translating it yields CASSQTSGNEQFF.

The chain joins TRBV5-1 to TRBJ2-3; 12 positions match TRBD2. Trimming took 0 bases from V and 2 from J; bases not matched to a gene: 4. This CDR3 is built from 17 residues. CDR1 SGHRS and CDR2 YFSETQ come from the germline V gene. CDR3 coding DNA: TGCGCCAGCAGCTTGGGGACTAGCGGGAACCCCACAGATACGCAGTATTTT. This gives the protein CASSLGTSGNPTDTQYF.

The J gene is TRBJ1-3, the V gene TRBV10-3; 9 positions agree with TRBD1. This CDR3 is built from 13 residues. CDR1 is ENHRY, CDR2 SYGVKD, per germline. V was clipped by 10 bases and J by 8 bases; unmatched bases: 9. The CDR3 DNA reads as TGTGCCACTACTAAAGACAGGGGGGACACCATATATTTT. Translating it yields CATTKDRGDTIYF.

V usage is TRBV24-1 and J usage is TRBJ2-3, with TRBD1 as a possible D gene (5 bases). V was cut by 3 bases and J by 12 bases, with 18 bases left in between. This CDR3 is 14 amino acids long. CDR1 KGHDR and CDR2 SFDVKD come from the germline V gene. The CDR3 sequence is CATSDPAGRTPQYF. Written as DNA, the CDR3 is TGTGCCACCAGTGATCCTGCAGGGCGGACCCCCCAGTATTTT.

This clonotype has at least ten counts. The chain uses TRBV28 and TRBJ1-2; D call uncertain. The CDR3 has 12 residues. The germline V gene has CDR1 MDHEN and CDR2 SYDVKM. The germline V and J ends were trimmed by 5 bases and 2 bases, with 6 bases remaining between them. CDR3 sequence reads: CASSQVNYGYTF. In DNA, the CDR3 is TGTGCCAGCAGTCAGGTGAACTATGGCTACACCTTC.

A few counts support this clonotype. The gene calls are TRBV4-1 and TRBJ2-5; D is unclear. Germline V gene sequence: CDR1 MGHRA, CDR2 YSYEKL. V was clipped by 0 bases and J by 2 bases, with 16 bases between them. The CDR3 is 17 residues long. The CDR3 DNA follows: TGCGCCAGCAGCCAAGATTGGAAGCAGACCCTTCAAGAGACCCAGTACTTC. Its translation is CASSQDWKQTLQETQYF.

The chain couples TRBV28 to TRBJ2-3; either TRBD1 or TRBD2 may fit D (6 bases each). Trimming shortened V by 11 bases and J by 0 bases, and 12 bases separated the two germline ends. The CDR3 is made up of 13 amino acids. Germline CDR1 reads MDHEN; CDR2 reads SYDVKM. DNA for the CDR3: TGTGCCGGGGGGCCATCTAGCACAGATACGCAGTATTTT. Residues: CAGGPSSTDTQYF.

The rearrangement joins TRBV20-1 to TRBJ1-2; D is possibly TRBD1 (5 bases). The CDR3 is 15 residues long. Trimming removed 3 bases at V and 4 bases at J, with 18 bases between. CDR1 and CDR2 (germline): DFQATT, SNEGSKA (reference sequence). Here the CDR3 reads CSASPGWGLGYGYTF. The CDR3 nucleotides are TGCAGTGCTAGCCCAGGTTGGGGCCTGGGCTATGGCTACACCTTC.

The sample holds a few counts of this clonotype. The gene calls are TRBV5-1 and TRBJ2-1, with TRBD2 matching 15 bases. Germline-derived CDR1 and CDR2 are SGHRS and YFSETQ. The CDR3 totals 17 residues. The trim removed 2 bases at V and 5 bases at J, leaving 5 bases unmatched. This chain's CDR3 is CASSLRTSGRGDNEQFF. CDR3 nucleotides: TGCGCCAGCAGCTTAAGGACTAGCGGGAGGGGTGACAATGAGCAGTTCTTC.

This clonotype was observed a handful of times. The chain employs TRBV6-5 and TRBJ2-5; 9 nucleotides align to TRBD1. V dropped 1 base and J dropped 5; count of bases not matched to a gene: 5. CDR3 length: 15 residues. Germline V gene data show CDR1 as MNHEY and CDR2 as SVGAGI. The CDR3 sequence is CASSYLGQGTETQYF. For the CDR3, the DNA is TGTGCCAGCAGTTACTTGGGACAGGGTACCGAGACCCAGTACTTC.